A single sample is the source of the 27 T cell receptor beta chains below, sequenced in a study of shared clonotypes between healthy human individuals. Method: immunoSEQ multiplex PCR; TCRdb's copy keeps in-frame clones and lacks some. The sample contains under 750,000 clones, 72% of which appear only once. The sample comprised memory CD4+ T cells sorted from blood. As to subset: CD45RA-negative fraction. These receptors were taken from a woman in her twenties or thirties in good health.

This rearrangement joins TRBV10-3 to TRBJ1-3; D not resolved. From germline, CDR1 is ENHRY and CDR2 SYGVKD. This CDR3 spans 12 amino acids. Deletions cut 1 base from V and 4 bases from J, with 2 bases between. CDR3 in amino acids: CAISELGNTIYF. The CDR3 nucleotides read TGTGCCATCAGTGAGTTGGGAAACACCATATATTTT.

The rearrangement uses TRBV30 and TRBJ2-6, with D perhaps given as TRBD1 or TRBD2 (5 bases each). CDR3 size: 15 residues. Germline CDR1 reads GTSNPN; CDR2 reads SVGIG (reference sequence). Trimming took off 2 bases at V and 4 bases at J, with 12 bases between the two ends. The CDR3 DNA reads as TGTGCCTGGAGTCCCCGGGACCTGGGGGCCAACGTCCTGACTTTC. Its protein is CAWSPRDLGANVLTF.

This chain uses TRBV7-9 with TRBJ2-5, with D possibly TRBD1 on 6 matching bases. The J call may be wrong; the DNA end is better matched by TRBJ2-7. Germline lookup yields CDR1 SEHNR and CDR2 FQNEAQ (reference sequence). There are 14 residues in the CDR3. CDR3 sequence reads: CASSQPGQSYEQYF. The CDR3 DNA reads as TGTGCCAGCAGCCAACCGGGACAATCCTACGAGCAGTACTTC.

As to this clone: This sample also contains other DNA sequences that code for the same CDR3. The chain is built from TRBV7-2 and TRBJ1-1; D call uncertain. Germline V lookup: CDR1 SGHTA, CDR2 FQGNSA. The CDR3 has 11 amino acids. V was pared by 1 base and J by 7 bases, with 4 bases between. In nucleotides, the CDR3 is TGTGCCAGCAGCTTAGTGGGTGAAGCTTTCTTT. Translation gives CASSLVGEAFF.

This clone has only a few counts. The chain couples TRBV7-8 to TRBJ1-4; D remains ambiguous. The CDR3 sequence is 12 residues long. Germline assignment: CDR1 SGHVS and CDR2 FQNEAQ. Between the trimmed V and J ends, which lost 2 bases and 11 bases, there was a span of 9 bases. The CDR3 DNA sequence: TGTGCCAGCAGCTTATCGAGGGAGAAACTGTTTTTT. It specifies CASSLSREKLFF. The whole variable domain, filled in from reference TRBV7-8 and TRBJ1-4, reads GAGVSQSPRYKVAKRGQDVALRCDPISGHVSLFWYQQALGQGPEFLTYFQNEAQLDKSGLPSDRFFAERPEGSVSTLKIQRTQQEDSAVYLCASSLSREKLFFGSGTQLSVL.

This clone was recorded a few times. The rearrangement links TRBV19 to TRBJ1-5; 10 nucleotides line up with TRBD1. This CDR3 comprises 15 residues. With 4 bases clipped from V and 7 bases from J, the junction kept 7 bases outside the gene matches. Germline lookup yields CDR1 LNHDA and CDR2 SQIVND (reference sequence). The CDR3: CASSTGTGVRQPQHF. In DNA form, the CDR3 reads TGTGCCAGTAGTACCGGGACAGGGGTCAGGCAGCCCCAGCATTTT.

The rearrangement joins TRBV29-1 to TRBJ1-1; D is undetermined. The CDR3 is 13 amino acids. The ends were cut back, 0 bases at V and 1 base at J, with 6 bases in the middle. CDR1 is SQVTM and CDR2 is ANQGSEA in the germline V gene. CDR3 nucleotides: TGCAGCGTTGAAGAAACGCAGAACACTGAAGCTTTCTTT. It specifies CSVEETQNTEAFF. Based on the CDR3 plus reference TRBV29-1 and TRBJ1-1, the full variable domain is SAVISQKPSRDICQRGTSLTIQCQVDSQVTMMFWYRQQPGQSLTLIATANQGSEATYESGFVIDKFPISRPNLTFSTLTVSNMSPEDSSIYLCSVEETQNTEAFFGQGTRLTVV.

The CDR3 here is CASKVREGGGELFF. The CDR3 DNA is TGTGCCAGCAAGGTTCGGGAGGGAGGCGGGGAGCTGTTTTTT. The chain carries TRBV2 and TRBJ2-2; 8 bases line up with TRBD2. Germline V gene sequence: CDR1 SNHLY, CDR2 FYNNEI. This CDR3 is 14 amino acids long. The junction had 8 bases not matched to a gene; V was cut back by 7 bases and J by 7 bases.

The sample holds one count of this clone. The V call is TRBV6-6, the J call TRBJ1-5; possibly TRBD1 for D (5 bases). Germline CDR1 reads MNHNY; CDR2 reads SVGAGI (reference sequence). Trimming pared 6 bases from V and 6 bases from J, leaving 15 bases between. CDR3 length: 14 residues. The CDR3 region is CASRSSGKIQPQHF. The CDR3 coding sequence is TGTGCCAGCAGATCGTCAGGGAAAATTCAGCCCCAGCATTTT.

The chain is built from TRBV30 and TRBJ2-3; 9 bases map to TRBD2. CDR1 is GTSNPN and CDR2 is SVGIG in the germline V gene (reference sequence). CDR3 length equals 12 residues. With 8 bases clipped from V and 1 base from J, the junction kept 1 base outside the gene matches. The CDR3 DNA is TGTGCCGGGACTAGCCGCACAGATACGCAGTATTTT. Translated: CAGTSRTDTQYF.

The V and J genes are TRBV9 and TRBJ2-5, with D perhaps TRBD1 or TRBD2 (5 bases each). Trimming shortened V by 0 bases and J by 1 base, and 7 bases separated the two germline ends. The CDR3 has 14 amino acids. Germline CDR1 reads SGDLS; CDR2 reads YYNGEE. For the CDR3, the DNA is TGTGCCAGCAGCGTAGGGGGGATCCAAGAGACCCAGTACTTC. This gives the protein CASSVGGIQETQYF.

Worth noting for this clone: The sample has other DNA sequences that encode this CDR3 too. The chain couples TRBV11-2 to TRBJ2-3; D is undetermined. The CDR3 covers 14 residues. Between the trimmed V and J ends, which lost 0 bases and 3 bases, there was a span of 7 bases. Looked up from germline, CDR1 is SGHAT and CDR2 is FQNNGV. CDR3 sequence reads: CASSLDRRTDTQYF. The CDR3 DNA reads TGTGCCAGCAGCTTAGACCGCAGAACAGATACGCAGTATTTT.

This clone has a handful of counts. CDR3 in amino acids: CASSARQDQGGAQHF. Written as DNA, the CDR3 is TGTGCCAGCAGTGCCCGACAGGACCAAGGGGGGGCCCAGCATTTT. The chain couples TRBV28 to TRBJ1-5, with D perhaps TRBD1 (6 bases). Trimming left V 5 bases short and J 11 bases short, with 22 bases between. The CDR3 has 15 residues. Germline V gene sequence: CDR1 MDHEN, CDR2 SYDVKM.

This clone was observed a few times. V is TRBV5-1 and J is TRBJ2-7; tentatively, D is TRBD1 (6 bases). Trimming removed 5 bases from V and 3 bases from J, with 15 bases in between. Germline V gives CDR1 SGHRS, CDR2 YFSETQ. There are 14 residues in the CDR3. The CDR3 is CASSQGRGVYEQYF. As DNA, the CDR3 is TGCGCCAGCAGTCAGGGCAGGGGAGTCTACGAGCAGTACTTC.

About this clone: Additional DNA sequences in this sample encode the identical CDR3. V and J are TRBV4-2 and TRBJ1-5; D is uncertain. From germline, CDR1 is LGHNA and CDR2 YNFKEQ. V dropped 1 base and J dropped 4 bases, with 8 bases sitting between them. This CDR3 comprises 14 residues. The CDR3 protein is CASSQGRVNQPQHF. The DNA for the CDR3 is TGTGCCAGCAGCCAAGGTCGGGTTAATCAGCCCCAGCATTTT.

V usage is TRBV19 and J usage is TRBJ2-1; 8 bases are a match to TRBD2. The CDR3 sequence is 16 residues long. Germline CDR1 LNHDA, CDR2 SQIVND (reference sequence). Germline trimming cut 6 bases from V and 4 bases from J; bases unmatched to any gene: 11. The CDR3 loop is CASRASGRNNYNEQFF. As DNA, the CDR3 is TGTGCCAGTAGGGCTAGCGGGCGAAACAATTACAATGAGCAGTTCTTC.

The chain recombines TRBV6-5 with TRBJ2-5; 12 positions agree with TRBD2. Trimming cost V 0 bases and J 5 bases; bases outside gene matches: 4. Germline lookup yields CDR1 MNHEY and CDR2 SVGAGI. The CDR3 extends over 16 amino acids. CDR3 DNA sequence: TGTGCCAGCAGTTACTCCCCTAGCGGGAGGGTTGAGACCCAGTACTTC. It encodes CASSYSPSGRVETQYF.

The chain joins TRBV27 to TRBJ1-5, with D tentatively TRBD1 (5 bases). The CDR3 sequence is 14 residues long. The V gene's germline CDR1 is MNHEY and CDR2 SMNVEV (reference sequence). V shed 10 bases and J shed 5 bases, with 18 bases lying between them. The CDR3 nucleotides are TGTGCCACCCCGAGGGAGGGGCATCATCAGCCCCAGCATTTT. Encoded protein: CATPREGHHQPQHF.

This clone was detected a few times. The rearrangement links TRBV11-1 to TRBJ2-1; perhaps TRBD2 as D (5 bases). V lost 7 bases and J 0 bases, leaving 7 bases between the germline ends. The CDR3 is 13 amino acids. Germline V gene sequence: CDR1 SGHAT, CDR2 FQDESV (reference sequence). The CDR3 DNA follows: TGTGCCAGCAACAGCGGCTCCTACAATGAGCAGTTCTTC. Translated: CASNSGSYNEQFF.

This chain uses TRBV5-4 with TRBJ2-7, with D possibly being TRBD1 (6 bases). The germline V gene has CDR1 SGHNT and CDR2 YYREEE (reference sequence). V dropped 1 base and J dropped 1 base, with 15 bases sitting between them. The CDR3 has 16 residues. CDR3 in amino acids: CASSLPVLGASYEQYF. CDR3 in DNA: TGTGCCAGCAGCTTGCCGGTCTTGGGGGCGTCCTACGAGCAGTACTTC.

The chain employs TRBV6-5 and TRBJ2-2, with TRBD1 identical over 7 bases. Trimming took 6 bases from V and 3 from J; bases not matched to a gene: 4. In germline, CDR1 is MNHEY, CDR2 SVGAGI. This CDR3 region has 14 residues. The CDR3 protein is CASRRQGDTGELFF. The CDR3 region has the DNA TGTGCCAGCAGAAGACAGGGAGACACCGGGGAGCTGTTTTTT.

This clone was seen once. The CDR3 is CASSTSGTEAFF. CDR3 nucleotides: TGTGCCAGCAGCACCTCAGGCACTGAAGCTTTCTTT. The rearrangement links TRBV6-5 to TRBJ1-1; no reliable D call. The CDR3 is 12 residues long. The ends were cut back, 6 bases at V and 4 bases at J, with 9 bases in the middle. Germline V CDR1 and CDR2: MNHEY, SVGAGI.

On this clone: In the same sample, other DNA sequences code for this CDR3. V is TRBV20-1 and J is TRBJ2-1, with TRBD1 matching 7 bases. V lost 6 bases to trimming and J lost 6 bases; unmatched junction nucleotides: 2. The CDR3 has 11 residues. Germline V gene sequence: CDR1 DFQATT, CDR2 SNEGSKA (reference sequence). The CDR3 nucleotides are TGCAGTGCCGCAGGGGGCAATGAGCAGTTCTTC. It translates to CSAAGGNEQFF.

The CDR3 reads CASARDRNSNQPQHF. The CDR3 DNA reads TGTGCCAGCGCCCGGGACAGAAATAGCAATCAGCCCCAGCATTTT. This chain connects TRBV28 to TRBJ1-5; 7 bases are a match to TRBD1. The CDR3 is 15 amino acids. V dropped 8 bases and J dropped 0; count of bases not matched to a gene: 7. Germline V CDR1 and CDR2: MDHEN, SYDVKM. The whole variable domain, filled in from reference TRBV28 and TRBJ1-5, reads DVKVTQSSRYLVKRTGEKVFLECVQDMDHENMFWYRQDPGLGLRLIYFSYDVKMKEKGDIPEGYSVSREKKERFSLILESASTNQTSMYLCASARDRNSNQPQHFGDGTRLSIL.

This clone has a count of ten or more. This chain connects TRBV7-2 to TRBJ2-3; D gene ambiguous. The length of the CDR3 is 14 residues. V was shortened by 5 bases and J by 7 bases, with 16 bases between the two germline ends. Germline V gives CDR1 SGHTA, CDR2 FQGNSA. The CDR3, as DNA: TGTGCCAGCAGCCCGCAACATGACGGCAATACGCAGTATTTT. Residues: CASSPQHDGNTQYF. Full variable domain (outside the CDR3, taken from reference TRBV7-2 and TRBJ2-3): GAGVSQSPSNKVTEKGKDVELRCDPISGHTALYWYRQSLGQGLEFLIYFQGNSAPDKSGLPSDRFSAERTGGSVSTLTIQRTQQEDSAVYLCASSPQHDGNTQYFGPGTRLTVL.

The chain couples TRBV4-1 to TRBJ1-1, with TRBD1 identical over 10 bases. Losses at the gene ends were 3 bases for V and 1 base for J; bases not matched to a gene: 11. Looked up from germline, CDR1 is MGHRA and CDR2 is YSYEKL. The CDR3 is 18 amino acids. CDR3 in DNA: TGCGCCAGCAGCCAGGGGGGACAGGGGAAAAAGACGAACACTGAAGCTTTCTTT. Protein sequence: CASSQGGQGKKTNTEAFF.

This chain connects TRBV15 to TRBJ2-1; 8 bases match TRBD1. CDR3 length equals 16 residues. Looked up from germline, CDR1 is LNHNV and CDR2 is YYDKDF (reference sequence). V was pared by 2 bases and J by 4 bases, with 7 bases of the junction left unmatched. CDR3 sequence reads: CATSRSRGLPYNEQFF. CDR3 DNA: TGTGCCACCAGCAGAAGCAGGGGGCTTCCATACAATGAGCAGTTCTTC.